These 15 T cell receptor beta chains came from one sample sequenced in a study of graft-versus-host responses after intestinal transplantation. Measured with immunoSEQ multiplex PCR; TCRdb has only the in-frame clones, and not every one. The sample records roughly 60,000 clones, roughly 89% being singletons. This specimen was PBMCs, taken about 120 days after intestinal transplantation. These receptors originate from a human patient who received an intestinal transplant, so some T cells may come from the graft donor.

The sample holds one count of this clone. The chain has TRBV5-4 and TRBJ1-2; D not certain. CDR3 length equals 16 residues. Germline loops: CDR1 SGHNT, CDR2 YYREEE (reference sequence). The ends were cut back, 7 bases at V and 4 bases at J, with 23 bases in the middle. As DNA, the CDR3 is TGTGCCAGCCACAGTGGCTTACCAGGAAAGACCTATGGCTACACCTTC. This gives the protein CASHSGLPGKTYGYTF. The full variable domain, with the rest looked up from reference TRBV5-4 and TRBJ1-2, is ETGVTQSPTHLIKTRGQQVTLRCSSQSGHNTVSWYQQALGQGPQFIFQYYREEENGRGNFPPRFSGLQFPNYSSELNVNALELDDSALYLCASHSGLPGKTYGYTFGSGTRLTVV.

This clone was detected once. The chain has TRBV7-9 and TRBJ2-1; no definite D call. This CDR3 comprises 16 residues. Germline V gene lookup returns CDR1 SEHNR and CDR2 FQNEAQ (reference sequence). Trimming stripped 5 bases from V and 0 bases from J, with 14 bases between. The CDR3 reads CASSGRWASSYNEQFF. CDR3 DNA sequence: TGTGCCAGCAGCGGTCGTTGGGCGAGCTCCTACAATGAGCAGTTCTTC.

The V gene is TRBV6-6, the J gene TRBJ2-5; D is possibly TRBD2 (5 bases). V shed 2 bases and J shed 7 bases, with 17 bases lying between them. The CDR3 covers 15 residues. Per the germline V gene, CDR1 is MNHNY and CDR2 is SVGAGI (reference sequence). In DNA, the CDR3 is TGTGCCAGCAGTTACGGGCGAAACACCGAGGGGACCCAGTACTTC. Protein sequence: CASSYGRNTEGTQYF.

This chain links TRBV6-5 with TRBJ1-3; D unclear. Trimming pared 4 bases from V and 0 bases from J, leaving 7 bases between. The CDR3 is 14 residues long. Germline values: CDR1 MNHEY, CDR2 SVGAGI. The CDR3 spells CASSSHGSGNTIYF. CDR3 DNA sequence: TGTGCCAGCAGTTCCCACGGCTCTGGAAACACCATATATTTT.

This clone was counted once. The gene calls are TRBV28 and TRBJ2-1; D unresolved. The CDR3 runs to 11 residues. V lost 5 bases to trimming and J lost 8 bases, with 7 bases between them. Looked up from germline, CDR1 is MDHEN and CDR2 is SYDVKM. The CDR3 region is CASSQQYEQFF. CDR3 DNA sequence: TGTGCCAGCAGTCAACAGTATGAGCAGTTCTTC.

This chain links TRBV30 with TRBJ1-6, with D hard to call. Per the germline V gene, CDR1 is GTSNPN and CDR2 is SVGIG (reference sequence). The CDR3 length is 18 residues. V was cut by 2 bases and J by 1 base, with 18 bases left in between. The CDR3 sequence: CAWSPDGILGSYNSPLHF. The CDR3 coding sequence is TGTGCCTGGAGTCCGGACGGAATCCTAGGGTCCTATAATTCACCCCTCCACTTT.

The rearrangement links TRBV11-2 to TRBJ2-3; D is ambiguous. The CDR3 runs to 13 residues. Germline CDR1 reads SGHAT; CDR2 reads FQNNGV. Trimming pared 1 base from V and 0 bases from J, leaving 2 bases between. The CDR3 coding sequence is TGTGCCAGCAGCTTAGCTAGCACAGATACGCAGTATTTT. It codes for CASSLASTDTQYF. The variable domain in full, with the rest retrieved from reference TRBV11-2 and TRBJ2-3, is EAGVAQSPRYKIIEKRQSVAFWCNPISGHATLYWYQQILGQGPKLLIQFQNNGVVDDSQLPKDRFSAERLKGVDSTLKIQPAKLEDSAVYLCASSLASTDTQYFGPGTRLTVL.

V is TRBV7-9 and J is TRBJ2-5; D ambiguous. The CDR3 has 13 residues. CDR1 SEHNR and CDR2 FQNEAQ come from the germline V gene (reference sequence). Trimming left V 6 bases short and J 5 bases short, with 13 bases between. The CDR3 DNA reads TGTGCCAGCAGGTCCGGCCCTGGGGAGACCCAGTACTTC. It yields the protein CASRSGPGETQYF.

The CDR3 nucleotides are TGTGCCAGCGGACAGGGACCCCACACGAACACCGGGGAGCTGTTTTTT. Translating gives CASGQGPHTNTGELFF. The rearrangement links TRBV2 to TRBJ2-2, with TRBD1 matching 8 bases. Germline lookup yields CDR1 SNHLY and CDR2 FYNNEI. This CDR3 comprises 16 residues. V was pared by 8 bases and J by 0 bases, with 8 bases of the junction left unmatched.

The chain links TRBV11-2 to TRBJ1-6, with D unclear. This CDR3 has 17 amino acids. Looked up from germline, CDR1 is SGHAT and CDR2 is FQNNGV. Trimming removed 0 bases from V and 7 bases from J, with 16 bases in between. The CDR3 region is CASSLDRGGRGNSPLHF. Written as DNA, the CDR3 is TGTGCCAGCAGCTTAGATCGGGGTGGGCGCGGGAATTCACCCCTCCACTTT.

The chain combines TRBV7-9 with TRBJ1-1; D remains unclear. The CDR3 contains 10 residues. The V gene's germline CDR1 is SEHNR and CDR2 FQNEAQ (reference sequence). Trimming shortened V by 3 bases and J by 6 bases, and 2 bases separated the two germline ends. CDR3 loop: CASSLSEAFF. CDR3 nucleotide sequence: TGTGCCAGCAGCTTGTCTGAAGCTTTCTTT. Looking up the rest from reference TRBV7-9 and TRBJ1-1 gives the full variable domain: DTGVSQNPRHKITKRGQNVTFRCDPISEHNRLYWYRQTLGQGPEFLTYFQNEAQLEKSRLLSDRFSAERPKGSFSTLEIQRTEQGDSAMYLCASSLSEAFFGQGTRLTVV.

The rearrangement joins TRBV6-5 to TRBJ2-5; D gene uncertain. Germline values: CDR1 MNHEY, CDR2 SVGAGI. CDR3 length equals 14 residues. Deletions cut 4 bases from V and 5 bases from J, with 14 bases between. CDR3 bases: TGTGCCAGCAGTTCCGGCTCGCCTCGGGAGACCCAGTACTTC. Translation gives CASSSGSPRETQYF.

The chain has TRBV5-8 and TRBJ1-5; the D gene is possibly TRBD1 (6 bases). The CDR3 spans 15 residues. The germline V gene encodes CDR1 SGHTS and CDR2 YDEGEE. Trimming left V 4 bases short and J 6 bases short, with 17 bases between. CDR3 DNA sequence: TGTGCCAGCAGCCAGGGACGGGACATTTCTCAGCCCCAGCATTTT. This encodes CASSQGRDISQPQHF.

The rearrangement joins TRBV7-2 to TRBJ1-1, with D maybe TRBD1 (6 bases). This CDR3 region has 13 residues. Germline loops: CDR1 SGHTA, CDR2 FQGNSA. V gave up 0 bases and J gave up 10 bases, with 12 bases separating them. DNA for the CDR3: TGTGCCAGCAGCTTAGCGCGGCAGGGGAGAGCTTTCTTT. Protein: CASSLARQGRAFF. Full variable domain (remainder filled in from reference TRBV7-2 and TRBJ1-1): GAGVSQSPSNKVTEKGKDVELRCDPISGHTALYWYRQSLGQGLEFLIYFQGNSAPDKSGLPSDRFSAERTGGSVSTLTIQRTQQEDSAVYLCASSLARQGRAFFGQGTRLTVV.

The V gene is TRBV2, the J gene TRBJ2-3, with D hard to call. V was trimmed by 3 bases and J by 0 bases, leaving 10 bases between them. This CDR3 is built from 15 residues. The germline CDR1 and CDR2 sequences are SNHLY and FYNNEI. CDR3 sequence (DNA): TGTGCCAGCAGTGAGGCCCAGAGAAGCACAGATACGCAGTATTTT. Its protein is CASSEAQRSTDTQYF.